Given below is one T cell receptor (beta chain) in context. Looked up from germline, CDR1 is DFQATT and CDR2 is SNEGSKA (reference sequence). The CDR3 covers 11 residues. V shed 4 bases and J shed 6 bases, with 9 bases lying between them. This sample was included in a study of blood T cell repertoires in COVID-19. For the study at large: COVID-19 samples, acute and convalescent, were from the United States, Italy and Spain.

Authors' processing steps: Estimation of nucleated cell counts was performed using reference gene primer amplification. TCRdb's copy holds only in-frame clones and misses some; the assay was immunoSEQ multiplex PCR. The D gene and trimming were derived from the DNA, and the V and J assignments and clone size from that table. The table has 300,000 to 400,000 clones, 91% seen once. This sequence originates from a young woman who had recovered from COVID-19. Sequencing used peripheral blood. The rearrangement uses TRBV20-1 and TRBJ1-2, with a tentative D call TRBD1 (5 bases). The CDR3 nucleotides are TGCAGTGCTATCAGGGCAGATGGCTACACCTTC. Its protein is CSAIRADGYTF.